The rows below give T cell receptor beta chains drawn from one sample of a study of blood T cell repertoires in COVID-19. Sequencing used immunoSEQ multiplex PCR; TCRdb keeps in-frame clones, though not all of them. The sample holds a few hundred thousand clones, 75% to 90% seen once. Sequencing used PBMCs or T cells enriched from blood (not recorded which). The receptor set was obtained from a young woman who had recovered from COVID-19. The CDR3 runs from the conserved cysteine through the conserved F or W. Fields, in order: J gene, CDR3 length, V gene, clone size, D gene, CDR3 protein, CDR3 DNA. D genes are given only for firm matches. Clone size is shown for a subset of rows, as once, few, many or a class of expanded clone.

TRBJ1-4,15,TRBV14,few,TRBD1,CASSPTGDTNEKLFF,TGTGCCAGCAGCCCGACAGGGGACACTAATGAAAAACTGTTTTTT
TRBJ1-2,15,TRBV15,.,TRBD1,CATETGQGAVEGYTF,TGTGCCACCGAAACAGGACAGGGGGCTGTGGAGGGCTACACCTTC
TRBJ2-1,17,TRBV5-1,.,.,CASSLGALGQGYNEQFF,TGCGCCAGCAGCTTGGGAGCTTTGGGACAAGGCTACAATGAGCAGTTCTTC
TRBJ1-6,16,TRBV5-6,.,TRBD1,CASSLALQGNDSPLHF,TGTGCCAGCAGCTTGGCGCTACAGGGGAATGATTCACCCCTCCACTTT
TRBJ2-3,15,TRBV30,once,.,CAWSVMSGKTDTQYF,TGTGCCTGGAGTGTAATGTCAGGGAAGACAGATACGCAGTATTTT
TRBJ1-1,14,TRBV6-4,.,.,CASSDSSGFTEAFF,TGTGCCAGCAGTGACTCTTCGGGGTTCACTGAAGCTTTCTTT
TRBJ1-4,15,TRBV28,.,.,CASSRFGSTNEKLFF,TGTGCCAGCAGTAGATTTGGCTCAACTAATGAAAAACTGTTTTTT
TRBJ1-2,15,TRBV5-6,.,TRBD1,CASSLFQGVNYGYTF,TGTGCCAGCAGCTTGTTTCAGGGGGTCAACTATGGCTACACCTTC
TRBJ1-2,13,TRBV6-5,.,TRBD1,CASSRGTAYGYTF,TGTGCCAGCAGTAGGGGGACAGCCTATGGCTACACCTTC
TRBJ2-5,14,TRBV5-1,.,TRBD2,CASRPGLAGETQYF,TGCGCCAGCAGACCCGGACTAGCGGGGGAGACCCAGTACTTC
TRBJ2-1,15,TRBV2,few,TRBD1,CASSPGQGGDNEQFF,TGTGCCAGCAGTCCGGGACAGGGGGGGGACAATGAGCAGTTCTTC